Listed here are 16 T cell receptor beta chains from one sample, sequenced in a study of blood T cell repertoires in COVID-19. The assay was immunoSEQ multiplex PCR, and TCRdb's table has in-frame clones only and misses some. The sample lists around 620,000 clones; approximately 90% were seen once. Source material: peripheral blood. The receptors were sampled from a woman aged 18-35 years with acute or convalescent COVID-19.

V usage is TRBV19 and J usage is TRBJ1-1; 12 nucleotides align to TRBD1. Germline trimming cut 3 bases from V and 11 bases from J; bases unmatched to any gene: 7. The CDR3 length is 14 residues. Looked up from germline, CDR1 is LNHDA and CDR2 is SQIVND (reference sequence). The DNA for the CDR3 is TGTGCCAGTAGTATGGGGACAGGGGGCCGAGGGGCTTTCTTT. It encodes CASSMGTGGRGAFF.

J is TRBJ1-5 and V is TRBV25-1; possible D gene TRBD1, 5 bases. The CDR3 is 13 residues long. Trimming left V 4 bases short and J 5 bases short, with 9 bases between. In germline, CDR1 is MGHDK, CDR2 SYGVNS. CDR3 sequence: CASSGPTDQPQHF. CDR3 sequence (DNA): TGTGCCAGCAGTGGCCCGACAGATCAGCCCCAGCATTTT.

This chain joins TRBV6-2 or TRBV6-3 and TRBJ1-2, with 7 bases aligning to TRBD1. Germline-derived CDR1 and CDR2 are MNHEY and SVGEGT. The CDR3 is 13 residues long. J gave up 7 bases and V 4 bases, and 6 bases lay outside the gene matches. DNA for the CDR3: TGTGCCAGCAGTTCTACAGGGGAAAGTGGCTACACCTTC. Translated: CASSSTGESGYTF.

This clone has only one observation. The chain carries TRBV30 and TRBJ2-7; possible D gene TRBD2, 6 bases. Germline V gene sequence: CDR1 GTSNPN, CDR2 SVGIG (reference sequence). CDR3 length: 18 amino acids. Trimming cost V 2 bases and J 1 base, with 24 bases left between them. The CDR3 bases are TGTGCCTGGAGTCAAACCACAGGAAGGGGCCGGGGGTCCTACGAGCAGTACTTC. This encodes CAWSQTTGRGRGSYEQYF. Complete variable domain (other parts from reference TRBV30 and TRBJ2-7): SQTIHQWPATLVQPVGSPLSLECTVEGTSNPNLYWYRQAAGRGLQLLFYSVGIGQISSEVPQNLSASRPQDRQFILSSKKLLLSDSGFYLCAWSQTTGRGRGSYEQYFGPGTRLTVT.

The CDR3 sequence is CATSRIRQGAGGSFQPQHF. Written as DNA, the CDR3 is TGTGCCACCAGCAGAATTAGACAGGGGGCCGGCGGAAGCTTTCAGCCCCAGCATTTT. This chain uses TRBV15 with TRBJ1-5, with TRBD1 identical over 10 bases. The V gene's germline CDR1 is LNHNV and CDR2 YYDKDF (reference sequence). CDR3 length: 19 residues. V was pared by 2 bases and J by 6 bases, with 16 bases of the junction left unmatched.

CDR3 nucleotide sequence: TGTGCCAGCAGCCCGAGGACTAGCGGGGGGAACGAGCAGTTCTTC. This gives the protein CASSPRTSGGNEQFF. This rearrangement joins TRBV11-3 to TRBJ2-1, with 14 bases matching TRBD2. Trimming at V came to 5 bases and at J to 10 bases, leaving 7 bases not matched to a gene. Germline lookup yields CDR1 SGHNT and CDR2 YENEEA. The CDR3 contains 15 residues.

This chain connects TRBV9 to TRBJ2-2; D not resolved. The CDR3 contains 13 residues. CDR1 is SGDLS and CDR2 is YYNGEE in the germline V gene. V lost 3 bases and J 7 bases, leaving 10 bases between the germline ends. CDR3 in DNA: TGTGCCAGCAGCGATAAGGCAGGCGGGGAGCTGTTTTTT. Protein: CASSDKAGGELFF.

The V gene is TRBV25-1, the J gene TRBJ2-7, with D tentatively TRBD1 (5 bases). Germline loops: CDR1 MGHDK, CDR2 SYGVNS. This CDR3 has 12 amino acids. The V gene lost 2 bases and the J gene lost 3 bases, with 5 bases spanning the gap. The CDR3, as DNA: TGTGCCAGCAGTGAACAGGGCTACGAGCAGTACTTC. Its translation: CASSEQGYEQYF.

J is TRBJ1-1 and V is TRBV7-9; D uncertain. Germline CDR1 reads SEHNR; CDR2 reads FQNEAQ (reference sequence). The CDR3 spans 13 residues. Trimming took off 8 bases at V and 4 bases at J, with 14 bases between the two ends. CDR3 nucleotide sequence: TGTGCCAGCGACGGGGTGGCCAGCACTGAAGCTTTCTTT. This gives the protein CASDGVASTEAFF.

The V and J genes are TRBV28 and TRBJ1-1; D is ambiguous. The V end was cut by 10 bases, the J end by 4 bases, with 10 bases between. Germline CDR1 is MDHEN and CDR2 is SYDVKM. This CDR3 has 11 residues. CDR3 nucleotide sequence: TGTGCCATCAAGACTTTCACTGAAGCTTTCTTT. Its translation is CAIKTFTEAFF.

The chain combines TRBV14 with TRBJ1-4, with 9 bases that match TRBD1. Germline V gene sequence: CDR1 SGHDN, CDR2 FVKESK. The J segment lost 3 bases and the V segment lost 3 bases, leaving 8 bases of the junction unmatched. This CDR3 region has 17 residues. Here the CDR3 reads CASSQGTGNPANEKLFF. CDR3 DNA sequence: TGTGCCAGCAGCCAGGGGACAGGGAATCCGGCTAATGAAAAACTGTTTTTT.

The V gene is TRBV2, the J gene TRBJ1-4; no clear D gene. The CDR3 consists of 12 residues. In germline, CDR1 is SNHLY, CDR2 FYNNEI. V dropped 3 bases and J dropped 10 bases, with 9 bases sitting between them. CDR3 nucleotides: TGTGCCAGCAGTGATTTGGAGGGAAAACTGTTTTTT. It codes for CASSDLEGKLFF.

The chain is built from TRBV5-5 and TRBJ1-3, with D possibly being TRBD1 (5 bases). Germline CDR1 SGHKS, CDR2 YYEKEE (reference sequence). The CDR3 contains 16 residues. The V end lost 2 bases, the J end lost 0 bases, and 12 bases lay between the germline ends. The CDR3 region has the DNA TGTGCCAGCAGCTTACCAGGGTCTAACTCTGGAAACACCATATATTTT. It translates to CASSLPGSNSGNTIYF.

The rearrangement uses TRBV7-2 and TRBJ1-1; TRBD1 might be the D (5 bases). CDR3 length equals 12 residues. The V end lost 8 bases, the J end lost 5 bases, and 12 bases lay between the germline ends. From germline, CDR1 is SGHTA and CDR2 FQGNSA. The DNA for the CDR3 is TGTGCCAGCTCGGGGGGATATACTGAAGCTTTCTTT. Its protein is CASSGGYTEAFF.

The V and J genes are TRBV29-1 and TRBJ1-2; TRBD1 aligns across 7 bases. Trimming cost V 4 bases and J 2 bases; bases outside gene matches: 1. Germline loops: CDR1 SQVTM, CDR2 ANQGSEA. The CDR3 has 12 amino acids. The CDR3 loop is CSVVTGNYGYTF. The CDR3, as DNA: TGCAGCGTTGTGACAGGGAACTATGGCTACACCTTC.

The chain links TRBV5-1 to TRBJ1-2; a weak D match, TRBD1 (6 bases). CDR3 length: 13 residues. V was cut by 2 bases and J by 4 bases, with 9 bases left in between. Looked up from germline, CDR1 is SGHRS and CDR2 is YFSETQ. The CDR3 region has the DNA TGCGCCAGCAGCTTAGCAGGGGTCTATGGCTACACCTTC. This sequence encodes CASSLAGVYGYTF.